These T cell receptor beta chains were read from a single sample in a study of regulatory T cells in long-lasting Graves disease. TCRdb itself ran the multiplex PCR reads through MiXCR, one entry per CDR3 protein. The profile shows 300,000 to 400,000 distinct CDR3 sequences, 15% to 20% of them singletons. These data also formed part of another study, on T cells in Graves' hyperthyroidism and ophthalmopathy.

Sample: peripheral blood mononuclear cells (PBMCs), taken at new diagnosis, from a patient treated with antithyroid drugs. These receptors were obtained from a man aged 35 to 55 with Graves disease. Each CDR3 is given with its conserved first and last residue.

j_call v_call cdr3_aa
TRBJ2-1 TRBV20-1 CSAREAGHNEQFF
TRBJ2-6 TRBV18 CASSPRPAGHLSGANVLTF
TRBJ1-5 TRBV24-1 CATSDLSHNQPQHF
TRBJ2-1 TRBV9 CASGPGGSYNEQFF
TRBJ1-1 TRBV5-1 CASSPPGLLRTEAFF
TRBJ2-3 TRBV9 CASSRRVVGTHRAPTDTQYF
TRBJ1-5 TRBV30 CAWSVPRGNQPQHF
TRBJ2-5 TRBV5-1 CASSLERGLKTQYF
TRBJ2-7 TRBV28 CASKQGLYEQYF
TRBJ1-1 TRBV18 CASSPETGGTEAFF
TRBJ2-5 TRBV9 CASSRGGRTQYF
TRBJ2-1 TRBV6-1 CASRRTSGATYNEQFF
TRBJ2-5 TRBV6-2/TRBV6-3 CASSSDREGTQYF
TRBJ2-5 TRBV7-2 CASSSNRMDETQYF
TRBJ2-2 TRBV7-2 CASSLGGAGRVTGELFF
TRBJ2-7 TRBV20-1 CSARDRLGHEQYF
TRBJ1-1 TRBV20-1 CSARDLGPGTEAFF
TRBJ2-2 TRBV11-2 CASSLFNGELFF
TRBJ1-3 TRBV7-2 CASSHRLQGGGNTIYF
TRBJ1-2 TRBV12-3/TRBV12-4 CASTRSVSSGYTF
TRBJ2-1 TRBV5-1 CASSPVGGTQFF
TRBJ1-5 TRBV4-1 CASSRDLTRNQPQHF
TRBJ1-6 TRBV3-1 CASSQVIPRSGGYYNSPLHF
TRBJ2-2 TRBV18 CASSQKHIQNTGELFF
TRBJ1-5 TRBV6-2/TRBV6-3 CASRGTREQPQHF
TRBJ2-7 TRBV28 CASTRGLEQYF
TRBJ2-1 TRBV10-3 CAISAWDRGRGEQFF
TRBJ1-1 TRBV28 CASSIPSGAPEAFF
TRBJ2-7 TRBV7-2 CASSRPKVEPSSRSYEQYF
TRBJ1-5 TRBV20-1 CSARLDPNQPQHF
TRBJ2-3 TRBV28 CASSSSGFPQNPDTQYF
TRBJ2-1 TRBV3-1 CASSQDREHLSYNEQFF
TRBJ2-1 TRBV7-9 CASSSRHLTVYNEQFF
TRBJ1-2 TRBV2 CASSERTAYGYTF
TRBJ1-3 TRBV5-1 CASSQNPGTGGNTIYF
TRBJ2-2 TRBV27 CASSINRGGELFF
TRBJ1-1 TRBV4-1 CASSFRQGQIFPEAFF
TRBJ2-1 TRBV7-6 CASSSIAGVNYNEQFF
TRBJ1-2 TRBV6-2/TRBV6-3 CASSYTEPGRRPNYGYTF
TRBJ2-7 TRBV6-1 CASRVRQASYEQYF
TRBJ2-3 TRBV12-3/TRBV12-4 CAGSPRGLAGGQDTQYF
TRBJ2-5 TRBV15 CATSRGAETQYF
TRBJ1-5 TRBV12-3/TRBV12-4 CASSRDRHQPQHF
TRBJ2-7 TRBV28 CASSKGQDPHEQYF
TRBJ2-5 TRBV5-1 CASSLMSSGDQETQYF
TRBJ1-3 TRBV7-8 CASSFSGRGNTIYF
TRBJ1-5 TRBV28 CASSATWKNQPQHF
TRBJ1-6 TRBV6-1 CASSEGRYNSPLHF
TRBJ1-5 TRBV20-1 CSASQPVGSQPQHF
TRBJ2-3 TRBV6-2/TRBV6-3 CASSGLAGETQYF